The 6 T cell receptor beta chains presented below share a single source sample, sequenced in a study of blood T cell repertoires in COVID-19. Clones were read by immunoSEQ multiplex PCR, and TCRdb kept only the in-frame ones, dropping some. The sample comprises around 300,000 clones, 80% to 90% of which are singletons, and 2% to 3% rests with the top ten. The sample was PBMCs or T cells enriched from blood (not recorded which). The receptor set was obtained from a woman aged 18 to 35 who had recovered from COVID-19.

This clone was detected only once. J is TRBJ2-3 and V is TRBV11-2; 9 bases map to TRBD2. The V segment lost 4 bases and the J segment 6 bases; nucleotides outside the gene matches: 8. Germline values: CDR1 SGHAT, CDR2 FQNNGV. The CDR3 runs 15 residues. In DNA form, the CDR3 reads TGTGCCAGCAGCTCCCCGCGGGGGGGCCTCGATACGCAGTATTTT. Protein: CASSSPRGGLDTQYF.

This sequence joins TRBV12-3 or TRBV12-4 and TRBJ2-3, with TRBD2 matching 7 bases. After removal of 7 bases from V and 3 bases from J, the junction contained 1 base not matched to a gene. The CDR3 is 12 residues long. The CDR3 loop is CASNGGTDTQYF. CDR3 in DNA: TGTGCCAGCAACGGGGGGACAGATACGCAGTATTTT.

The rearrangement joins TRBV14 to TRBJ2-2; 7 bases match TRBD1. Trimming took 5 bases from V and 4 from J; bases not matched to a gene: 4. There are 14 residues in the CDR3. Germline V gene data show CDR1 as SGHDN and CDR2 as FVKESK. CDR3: CASSYRGGTGELFF. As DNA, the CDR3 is TGTGCCAGCAGCTACAGGGGTGGCACCGGGGAGCTGTTTTTT.

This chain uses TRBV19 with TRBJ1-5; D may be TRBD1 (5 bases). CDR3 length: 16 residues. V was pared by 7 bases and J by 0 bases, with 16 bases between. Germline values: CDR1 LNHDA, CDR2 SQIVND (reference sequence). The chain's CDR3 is CASTSTGGNSNQPQHF. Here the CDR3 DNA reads TGTGCCAGTACCTCCACGGGGGGGAATAGCAATCAGCCCCAGCATTTT.

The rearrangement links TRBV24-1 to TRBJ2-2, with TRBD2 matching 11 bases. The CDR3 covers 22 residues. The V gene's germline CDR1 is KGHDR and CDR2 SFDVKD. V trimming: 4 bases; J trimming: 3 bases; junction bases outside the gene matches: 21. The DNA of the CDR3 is TGTGCCACCAGTGAGGGAACGGGACAGATACTAGCGGGGGTCATATACACCGGGGAGCTGTTTTTT. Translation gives CATSEGTGQILAGVIYTGELFF.

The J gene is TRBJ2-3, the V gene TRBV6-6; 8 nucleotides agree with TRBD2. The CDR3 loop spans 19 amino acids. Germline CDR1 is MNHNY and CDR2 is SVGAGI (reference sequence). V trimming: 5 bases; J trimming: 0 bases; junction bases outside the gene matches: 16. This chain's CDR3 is CASSPSGGAFPTSTDTQYF. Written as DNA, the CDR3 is TGTGCCAGCAGTCCTTCCGGGGGGGCTTTCCCGACTAGCACAGATACGCAGTATTTT.